This T cell receptor beta chain derives from a study of blood T cell repertoires in COVID-19. Assay used: immunoSEQ multiplex PCR; TCRdb lists only in-frame clones, some missing. This sample has approximately 90,000 clones; more than 75% occur once, and the top ten carry 4.5% to 6%. What was sequenced was peripheral blood. The TCR originated in a woman over 75 with acute or convalescent COVID-19.

Written as DNA, the CDR3 is TGTGCCAGTAAGCCGGGACAGGGGCCCTACGAGCAGTACTTC. Its protein is CASKPGQGPYEQYF. The chain recombines TRBV19 with TRBJ2-7; 10 positions match TRBD1. V shed 7 bases, J shed 2 bases, and the junction held 5 bases outside the gene matches. The CDR3 is 14 amino acids. Germline V gene lookup returns CDR1 LNHDA and CDR2 SQIVND (reference sequence).